This T cell receptor (beta chain) is from a study of T cell changes during pregnancy in multiple sclerosis. The repertoire was sequenced with immunoSEQ multiplex PCR; TCRdb's copy has only in-frame clones and lacks some. The sample has around 49,000 clones; roughly 91% are singletons. The sequences come from CD4+ T cells from peripheral blood mononuclear cells, collected after pregnancy. This clonotype was sampled from a female donor in good health, enrolled as a control in a pregnancy study.

CDR3 in DNA: TGTGCCAGCACTAGTACCTACGAGCAGTACTTC. It specifies CASTSTYEQYF. This chain links TRBV6-1 with TRBJ2-7; D ambiguous. Trimming left V 7 bases short and J 2 bases short, with 6 bases between. The CDR3 is 11 residues long. Germline lookup yields CDR1 MNHNS and CDR2 SASEGT.